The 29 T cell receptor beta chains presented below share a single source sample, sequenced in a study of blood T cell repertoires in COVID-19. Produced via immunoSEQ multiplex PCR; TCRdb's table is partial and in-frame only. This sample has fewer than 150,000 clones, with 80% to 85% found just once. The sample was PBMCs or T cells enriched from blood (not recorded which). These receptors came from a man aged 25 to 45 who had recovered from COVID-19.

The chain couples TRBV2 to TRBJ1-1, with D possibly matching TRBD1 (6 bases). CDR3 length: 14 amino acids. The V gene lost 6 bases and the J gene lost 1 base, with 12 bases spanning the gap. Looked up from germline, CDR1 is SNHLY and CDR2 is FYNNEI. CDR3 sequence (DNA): TGTGCCAGCAGAGGGGAGACAGGGAACACTGAAGCTTTCTTT. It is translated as CASRGETGNTEAFF.

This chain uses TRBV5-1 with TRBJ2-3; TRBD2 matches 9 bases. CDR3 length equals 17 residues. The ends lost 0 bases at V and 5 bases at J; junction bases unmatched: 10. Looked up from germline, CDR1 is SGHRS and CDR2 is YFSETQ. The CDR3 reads CASSLGAGGPRGDTQYF. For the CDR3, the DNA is TGCGCCAGCAGCTTGGGCGCGGGAGGGCCGAGGGGAGATACGCAGTATTTT.

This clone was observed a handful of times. The CDR3 region has the DNA TGTGCCAGCCGGAGGTCTGGAAACACCATATATTTT. Translated: CASRRSGNTIYF. The chain combines TRBV2 with TRBJ1-3; the D is unclear. The germline V gene encodes CDR1 SNHLY and CDR2 FYNNEI. V was pared by 8 bases and J by 1 base, with 6 bases between. This CDR3 contains 12 residues. The whole variable domain, remainder taken from reference TRBV2 and TRBJ1-3, is EPEVTQTPSHQVTQMGQEVILRCVPISNHLYFYWYRQILGQKVEFLVSFYNNEISEKSEIFDDQFSVERPDGSNFTLKIRSTKLEDSAMYFCASRRSGNTIYFGEGSWLTVV.

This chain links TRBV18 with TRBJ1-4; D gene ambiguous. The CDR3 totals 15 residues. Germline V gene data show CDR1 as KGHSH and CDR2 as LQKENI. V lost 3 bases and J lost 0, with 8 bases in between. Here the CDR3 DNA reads TGTGCCAGCTCACCCCGCAGATCAACTAATGAAAAACTGTTTTTT. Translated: CASSPRRSTNEKLFF.

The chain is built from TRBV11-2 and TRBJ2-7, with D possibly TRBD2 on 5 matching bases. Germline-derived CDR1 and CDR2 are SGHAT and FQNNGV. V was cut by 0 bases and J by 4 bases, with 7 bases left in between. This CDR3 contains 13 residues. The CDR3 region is CASSLDRRYEQYF. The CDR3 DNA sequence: TGTGCCAGCAGCTTAGATAGGAGGTACGAGCAGTACTTC.

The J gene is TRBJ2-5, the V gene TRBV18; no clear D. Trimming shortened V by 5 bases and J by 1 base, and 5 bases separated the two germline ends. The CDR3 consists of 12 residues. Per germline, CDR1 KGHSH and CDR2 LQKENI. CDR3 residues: CASSEVQETQYF. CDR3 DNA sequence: TGTGCCAGCTCAGAGGTCCAAGAGACCCAGTACTTC. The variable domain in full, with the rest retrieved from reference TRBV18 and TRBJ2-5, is NAGVMQNPRHLVRRRGQEARLRCSPMKGHSHVYWYRQLPEEGLKFMVYLQKENIIDESGMPKERFSAEFPKEGPSILRIQQVVRGDSAAYFCASSEVQETQYFGPGTRLLVL.

The CDR3 here is CASSLTTGGRAEQFF. The CDR3 region has the DNA TGTGCCAGCAGCTTAACGACAGGGGGCCGCGCTGAGCAGTTCTTC. The chain joins TRBV7-3 to TRBJ2-1; 10 nucleotides align to TRBD1. Germline V lookup: CDR1 SGHTA, CDR2 FQGTGA. The CDR3 spans 15 residues. The junction had 5 bases not matched to a gene; V was cut back by 0 bases and J by 9 bases.

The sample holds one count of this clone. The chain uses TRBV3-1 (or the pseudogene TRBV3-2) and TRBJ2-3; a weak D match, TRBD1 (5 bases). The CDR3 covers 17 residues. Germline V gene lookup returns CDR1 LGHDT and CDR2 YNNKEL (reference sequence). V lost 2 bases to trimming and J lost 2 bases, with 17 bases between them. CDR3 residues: CASSQSAGPFPTDTQYF. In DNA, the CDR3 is TGTGCCAGCAGCCAATCGGCAGGGCCTTTTCCCACAGATACGCAGTATTTT.

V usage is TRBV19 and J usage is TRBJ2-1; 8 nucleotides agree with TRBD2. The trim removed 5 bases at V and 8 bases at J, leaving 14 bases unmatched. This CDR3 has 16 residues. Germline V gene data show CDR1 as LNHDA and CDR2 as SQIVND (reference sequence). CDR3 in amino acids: CASSRTSGTSSDEQFF. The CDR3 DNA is TGTGCCAGTAGTCGTACTAGCGGTACGAGTAGCGATGAGCAGTTCTTC.

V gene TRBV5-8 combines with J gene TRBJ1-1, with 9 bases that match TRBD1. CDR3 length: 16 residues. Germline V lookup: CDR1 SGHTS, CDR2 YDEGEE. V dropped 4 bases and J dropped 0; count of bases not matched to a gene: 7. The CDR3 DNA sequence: TGTGCCAGCAGCATACCGACAGGGGGAATGAACACTGAAGCTTTCTTT. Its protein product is CASSIPTGGMNTEAFF. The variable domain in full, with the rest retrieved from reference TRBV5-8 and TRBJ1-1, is EAGVTQSPTHLIKTRGQQATLRCSPISGHTSVYWYQQALGLGLQFLLWYDEGEERNRGNFPPRFSGRQFPNYSSELNVNALELEDSALYLCASSIPTGGMNTEAFFGQGTRLTVV.

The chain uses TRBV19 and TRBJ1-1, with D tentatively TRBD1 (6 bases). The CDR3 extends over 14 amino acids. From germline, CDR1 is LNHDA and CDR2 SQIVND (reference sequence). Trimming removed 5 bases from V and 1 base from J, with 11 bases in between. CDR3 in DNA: TGTGCCAGTAGTGCCGGGACATCGAACACTGAAGCTTTCTTT. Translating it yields CASSAGTSNTEAFF.

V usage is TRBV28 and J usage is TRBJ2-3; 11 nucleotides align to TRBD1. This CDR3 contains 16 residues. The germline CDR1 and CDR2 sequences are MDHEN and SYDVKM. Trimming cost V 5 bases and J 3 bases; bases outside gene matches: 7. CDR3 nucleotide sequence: TGTGCCAGCAGTCTTCCCGGACAGGGGGCAACAGATACGCAGTATTTT. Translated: CASSLPGQGATDTQYF.

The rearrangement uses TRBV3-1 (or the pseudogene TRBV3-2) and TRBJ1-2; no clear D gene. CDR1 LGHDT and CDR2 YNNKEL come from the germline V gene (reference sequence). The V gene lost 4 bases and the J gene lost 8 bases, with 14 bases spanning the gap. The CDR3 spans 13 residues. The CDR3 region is CASSPHNKFGYTF. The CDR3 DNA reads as TGTGCCAGCAGCCCGCACAACAAGTTCGGCTACACCTTC.

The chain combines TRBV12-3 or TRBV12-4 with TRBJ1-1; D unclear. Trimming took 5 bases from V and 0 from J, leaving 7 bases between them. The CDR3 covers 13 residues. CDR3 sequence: CASSPSMNTEAFF. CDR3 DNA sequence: TGTGCCAGCAGTCCCTCTATGAACACTGAAGCTTTCTTT.

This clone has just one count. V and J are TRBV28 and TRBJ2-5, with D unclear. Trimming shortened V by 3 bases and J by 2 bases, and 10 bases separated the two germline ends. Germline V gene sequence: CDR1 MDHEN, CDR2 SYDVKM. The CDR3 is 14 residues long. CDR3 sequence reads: CASSLVQFQETQYF. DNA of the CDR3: TGTGCCAGCAGTTTGGTACAGTTTCAAGAGACCCAGTACTTC.

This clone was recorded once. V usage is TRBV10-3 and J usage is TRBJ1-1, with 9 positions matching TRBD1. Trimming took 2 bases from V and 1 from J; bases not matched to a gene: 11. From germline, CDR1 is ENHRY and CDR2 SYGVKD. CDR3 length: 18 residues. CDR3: CAISEPIPGTGTNTEAFF. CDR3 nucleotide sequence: TGTGCCATCAGTGAGCCCATACCCGGGACAGGGACGAACACTGAAGCTTTCTTT.

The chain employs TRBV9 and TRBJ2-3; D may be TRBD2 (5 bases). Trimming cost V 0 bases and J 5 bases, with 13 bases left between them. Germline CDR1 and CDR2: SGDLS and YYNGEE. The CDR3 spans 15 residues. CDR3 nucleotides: TGTGCCAGCAGCGTAGAGGAGCTAGCAGAAGATACGCAGTATTTT. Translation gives CASSVEELAEDTQYF.

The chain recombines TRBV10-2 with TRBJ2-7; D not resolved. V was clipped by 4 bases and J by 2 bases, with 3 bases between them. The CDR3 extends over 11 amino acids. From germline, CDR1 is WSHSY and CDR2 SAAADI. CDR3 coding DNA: TGCGCCAGCAGTGCAGCCTACGAGCAGTACTTC. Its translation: CASSAAYEQYF.

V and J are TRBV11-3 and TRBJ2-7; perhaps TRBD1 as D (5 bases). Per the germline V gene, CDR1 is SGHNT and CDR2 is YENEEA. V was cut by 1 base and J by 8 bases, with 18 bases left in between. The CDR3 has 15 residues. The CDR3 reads CASSLGLQGPQQQYF. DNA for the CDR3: TGTGCCAGCAGCTTAGGTCTGCAGGGTCCCCAACAGCAGTACTTC.

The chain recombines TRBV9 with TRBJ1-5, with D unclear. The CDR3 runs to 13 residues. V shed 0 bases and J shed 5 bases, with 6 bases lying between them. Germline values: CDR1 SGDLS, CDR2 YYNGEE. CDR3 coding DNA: TGTGCCAGCAGCGTAGGAGTGGATCAGCCCCAGCATTTT. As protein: CASSVGVDQPQHF.

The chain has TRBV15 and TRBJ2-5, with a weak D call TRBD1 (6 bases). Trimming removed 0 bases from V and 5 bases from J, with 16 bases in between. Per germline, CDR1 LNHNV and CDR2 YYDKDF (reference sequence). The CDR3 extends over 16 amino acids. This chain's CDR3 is CATSRDGDTLGETQYF. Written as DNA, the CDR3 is TGTGCCACCAGCAGAGATGGGGACACCTTAGGGGAGACCCAGTACTTC.

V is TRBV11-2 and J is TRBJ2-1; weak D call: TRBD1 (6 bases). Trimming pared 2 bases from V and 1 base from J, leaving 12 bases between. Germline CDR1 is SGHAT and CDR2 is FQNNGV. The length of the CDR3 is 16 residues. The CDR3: CASSLMQGMSYNEQFF. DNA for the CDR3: TGTGCCAGCAGCTTAATGCAGGGGATGTCCTACAATGAGCAGTTCTTC.

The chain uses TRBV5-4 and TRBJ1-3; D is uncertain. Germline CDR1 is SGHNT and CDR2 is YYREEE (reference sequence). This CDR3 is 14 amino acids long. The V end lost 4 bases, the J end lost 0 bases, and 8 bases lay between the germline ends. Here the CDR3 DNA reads TGTGCCAGCAGCCGAGACATCTCTGGAAACACCATATATTTT. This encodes CASSRDISGNTIYF.

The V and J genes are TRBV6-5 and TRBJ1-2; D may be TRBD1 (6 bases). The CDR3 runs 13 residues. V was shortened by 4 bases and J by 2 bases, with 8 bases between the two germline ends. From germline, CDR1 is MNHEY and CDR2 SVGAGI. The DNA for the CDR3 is TGTGCCAGCAGTTTGGACAGAAACTATGGCTACACCTTC. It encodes CASSLDRNYGYTF.

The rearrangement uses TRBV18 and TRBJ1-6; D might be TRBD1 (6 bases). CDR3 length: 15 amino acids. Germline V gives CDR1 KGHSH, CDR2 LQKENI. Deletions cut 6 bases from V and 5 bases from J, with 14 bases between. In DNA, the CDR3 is TGTGCCAGCTCTTATGACAGGAGCGATAATTCACCCCTCCACTTT. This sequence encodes CASSYDRSDNSPLHF.

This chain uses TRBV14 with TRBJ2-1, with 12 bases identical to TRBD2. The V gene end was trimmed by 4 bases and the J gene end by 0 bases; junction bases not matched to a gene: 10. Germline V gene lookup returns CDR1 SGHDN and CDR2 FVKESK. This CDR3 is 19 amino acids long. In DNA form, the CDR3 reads TGTGCCAGCAGCCCAACTTATACTAGCGGGGGGAGCTCCTACAATGAGCAGTTCTTC. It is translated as CASSPTYTSGGSSYNEQFF.

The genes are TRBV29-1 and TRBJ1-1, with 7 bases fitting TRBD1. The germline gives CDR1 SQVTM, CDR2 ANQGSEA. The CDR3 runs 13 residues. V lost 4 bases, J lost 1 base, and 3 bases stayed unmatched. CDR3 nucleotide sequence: TGCAGCGTTGTCCGGGACAGGAACACTGAAGCTTTCTTT. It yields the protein CSVVRDRNTEAFF.

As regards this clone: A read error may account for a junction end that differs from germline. The CDR3 loop is CASSLGGGETNEKLFF. CDR3 nucleotide sequence: TGTGCTAGCAGCTTAGGCGGGGGGGAAACTAATGAAAAACTGTTTTTT. J is TRBJ1-4 and V is TRBV7-7; D perhaps matches TRBD1 (5 bases). Germline loops: CDR1 SSHAT, CDR2 FNYEAQ (reference sequence). The CDR3 spans 16 residues.

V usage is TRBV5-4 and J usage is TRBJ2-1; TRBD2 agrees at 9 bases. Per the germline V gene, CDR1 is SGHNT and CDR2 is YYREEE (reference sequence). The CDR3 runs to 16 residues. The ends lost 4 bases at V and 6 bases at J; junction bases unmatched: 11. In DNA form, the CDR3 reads TGTGCCAGCAGCCCTGGGCCTAGCGGGGCCGGCAATGAGCAGTTCTTC. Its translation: CASSPGPSGAGNEQFF.